The next 32 T cell receptor beta chains were all read from a single sample in a study of shared T cell receptors in the human thymus. Libraries were prepared by immunoSEQ multiplex PCR; TCRdb keeps only in-frame clonotypes and omits some of them. Counted here are hundreds of thousands of clones, 75% to 85% occurring once; the ten biggest clones make up about 0.014%. These data also featured in a second study, about human thymus T cells.

Material for sequencing was thymocytes. The receptors stem from a boy less than two years old with a congenital heart defect.

The chain is built from TRBV9 and TRBJ2-1; 9 nucleotides agree with TRBD2. Germline V CDR1 and CDR2: SGDLS, YYNGEE. The CDR3 is 16 amino acids. Unmatched junction bases numbered 9, after V lost 1 base and J lost 7 bases. CDR3 loop: CASSVKVAGVKNEQFF. CDR3 sequence (DNA): TGTGCCAGCAGCGTAAAGGTAGCGGGAGTTAAGAATGAGCAGTTCTTC.

The chain is built from TRBV19 and TRBJ1-2, with 7 bases fitting TRBD1. Trimming took 5 bases from V and 4 from J; bases not matched to a gene: 10. The CDR3 runs 15 residues. Per germline, CDR1 LNHDA and CDR2 SQIVND (reference sequence). The CDR3 coding sequence is TGTGCCAGTAGTCCAAAGACAGGGCCCTTCTATGGCTACACCTTC. Amino acids: CASSPKTGPFYGYTF.

The J gene is TRBJ2-7, the V gene TRBV15, with 7 nucleotides matching TRBD1. The germline V gene encodes CDR1 LNHNV and CDR2 YYDKDF (reference sequence). V shed 4 bases and J 3 bases; nucleotides not matched to a gene: 12. The CDR3 covers 16 residues. The CDR3 DNA is TGTGCCACCAGCACTTCCAACCCGGGACAGAGCTACGAGCAGTACTTC. This sequence encodes CATSTSNPGQSYEQYF.

This chain links TRBV4-2 with TRBJ1-4; maybe TRBD1 (5 bases). CDR1 and CDR2 (germline): LGHNA, YNFKEQ. The ends were cut back, 3 bases at V and 7 bases at J, with 21 bases in the middle. The CDR3 loop spans 17 amino acids. The CDR3 nucleotides are TGTGCCAGCAGCCAGCGCCGTGGGGGGATAGAAAGTGAAAAACTGTTTTTT. Its translation is CASSQRRGGIESEKLFF.

Only a few counts were recorded for this clone. The chain combines TRBV5-7 with TRBJ1-4; TRBD1 is a possible D gene (6 bases). TRBV5-7 is classed as an ORF, of uncertain function. This CDR3 spans 13 amino acids. V lost 3 bases to trimming and J lost 10 bases, with 13 bases between them. The CDR3 sequence: CASSSTGGRKLFF. Written as DNA, the CDR3 is TGTGCCAGCAGCTCTACCGGGGGGCGAAAACTGTTTTTT.

V usage is TRBV4-2 and J usage is TRBJ2-1; D is perhaps TRBD1 (5 bases). Trimming took off 0 bases at V and 4 bases at J, with 16 bases between the two ends. There are 17 residues in the CDR3. Germline V gene lookup returns CDR1 LGHNA and CDR2 YNFKEQ. The CDR3 nucleotides are TGTGCCAGCAGCCAAGAGCCGGACACCATCTTTTACAATGAGCAGTTCTTC. This sequence encodes CASSQEPDTIFYNEQFF.

In the case of this clone: The same CDR3 is also encoded by other DNA sequences in this sample. This chain connects TRBV19 to TRBJ1-1; no clear D. V was clipped by 3 bases and J by 1 base, with 6 bases between them. The germline V gene encodes CDR1 LNHDA and CDR2 SQIVND (reference sequence). The CDR3 is made up of 13 amino acids. Written as DNA, the CDR3 is TGTGCCAGTAGTATCCCAGGGAACACTGAAGCTTTCTTT. This encodes CASSIPGNTEAFF. The full variable domain, rest sourced from reference TRBV19 and TRBJ1-1, is DGGITQSPKYLFRKEGQNVTLSCEQNLNHDAMYWYRQDPGQGLRLIYYSQIVNDFQKGDIAEGYSVSREKKESFPLTVTSAQKNPTAFYLCASSIPGNTEAFFGQGTRLTVV.

The V and J genes are TRBV5-1 and TRBJ1-2; tentatively, D is TRBD1 (6 bases). Per germline, CDR1 SGHRS and CDR2 YFSETQ. CDR3 length: 16 residues. V shed 5 bases and J shed 3 bases, with 20 bases lying between them. Written as DNA, the CDR3 is TGCGCCAGCAGTTGTGCCGGGACATCCCTAGACTATGGCTACACCTTC. Residues: CASSCAGTSLDYGYTF. Looking up the rest from reference TRBV5-1 and TRBJ1-2 gives the full variable domain: KAGVTQTPRYLIKTRGQQVTLSCSPISGHRSVSWYQQTPGQGLQFLFEYFSETQRNKGNFPGRFSGRQFSNSRSEMNVSTLELGDSALYLCASSCAGTSLDYGYTFGSGTRLTVV.

J is TRBJ1-2 and V is TRBV27; weak D call: TRBD1 (5 bases). CDR1 MNHEY and CDR2 SMNVEV come from the germline V gene (reference sequence). The CDR3 consists of 14 residues. V shed 6 bases and J shed 6 bases, with 17 bases lying between them. CDR3 region: CASRQGGGNHGYTF. In DNA, the CDR3 is TGTGCCAGCAGGCAAGGTGGGGGGAACCATGGCTACACCTTC.

This rearrangement joins TRBV30 to TRBJ2-2, with unresolved D. This CDR3 has 14 amino acids. V lost 2 bases to trimming and J lost 0 bases, with 7 bases between them. Germline lookup yields CDR1 GTSNPN and CDR2 SVGIG (reference sequence). The DNA for the CDR3 is TGTGCCTGGAGTAGTCTACCGAACACCGGGGAGCTGTTTTTT. Translation: CAWSSLPNTGELFF.

The gene calls are TRBV11-2 and TRBJ2-1; possible D gene TRBD2, 6 bases. Germline loops: CDR1 SGHAT, CDR2 FQNNGV. The CDR3 is made up of 14 amino acids. V was pared by 6 bases and J by 4 bases, with 13 bases between. CDR3 nucleotide sequence: TGTGCCAGCAGGCCGGGAGTCGGTTACAATGAGCAGTTCTTC. This codes for CASRPGVGYNEQFF.

J is TRBJ2-1 and V is TRBV19; 8 positions match TRBD1. Germline CDR1 LNHDA, CDR2 SQIVND (reference sequence). Trimming removed 3 bases from V and 3 bases from J; junction bases left unmatched: 10. This CDR3 comprises 17 residues. Written as DNA, the CDR3 is TGTGCCAGTAGTATTCCGGGACAGGCCCCGAGCTACAATGAGCAGTTCTTC. It translates to CASSIPGQAPSYNEQFF.

CDR3 nucleotide sequence: TGCAGCGCCAAGACAGGGGGAGTCAAGGTTGAAGCTTTCTTT. Protein: CSAKTGGVKVEAFF. The chain is built from TRBV29-1 and TRBJ1-1; 9 positions match TRBD1. This CDR3 has 14 amino acids. The J segment lost 7 bases and the V segment lost 7 bases, leaving 13 bases of the junction unmatched. Germline-derived CDR1 and CDR2 are SQVTM and ANQGSEA. Based on the CDR3 plus reference TRBV29-1 and TRBJ1-1, the full variable domain is SAVISQKPSRDICQRGTSLTIQCQVDSQVTMMFWYRQQPGQSLTLIATANQGSEATYESGFVIDKFPISRPNLTFSTLTVSNMSPEDSSIYLCSAKTGGVKVEAFFGQGTRLTVV.

The CDR3 loop is CASSQYNEQFF. CDR3 sequence (DNA): TGTGCCAGCAGTCAATACAATGAGCAGTTCTTC. This chain links TRBV27 with TRBJ2-1; D not resolved. The germline V gene has CDR1 MNHEY and CDR2 SMNVEV (reference sequence). Trimming shortened V by 5 bases and J by 4 bases, and 3 bases separated the two germline ends. This CDR3 has 11 residues.

This clone is a singleton in its sample. The chain couples TRBV5-6 to TRBJ2-1; 9 bases are a match to TRBD1. CDR1 and CDR2 (germline): SGHDT, YYEEEE. The CDR3 loop spans 16 amino acids. J was trimmed by 5 bases and V by 0 bases; bases with no gene match: 6. In nucleotides, the CDR3 is TGTGCCAGCAGCTTGGCCGGACAGGGGCTTAACAATGAGCAGTTCTTC. Translation: CASSLAGQGLNNEQFF.

The chain employs TRBV7-9 and TRBJ1-5; D possibly corresponds to TRBD1 (6 bases). The CDR3 totals 15 residues. CDR1 SEHNR and CDR2 FQNEAQ come from the germline V gene (reference sequence). V lost 5 bases and J 6 bases, leaving 17 bases between the germline ends. The CDR3 here is CASSPDRGASQPQHF. CDR3 bases: TGTGCCAGCAGCCCCGACCGGGGGGCCAGTCAGCCCCAGCATTTT.

The chain has TRBV28 and TRBJ2-2; D might be TRBD1 (6 bases). Germline CDR1 is MDHEN and CDR2 is SYDVKM. This CDR3 region has 12 residues. Trimming took off 7 bases at V and 7 bases at J, with 10 bases between the two ends. The CDR3 region has the DNA TGTGCCAGCACCAGGGGTGGCGGGGAGCTGTTTTTT. Its translation is CASTRGGGELFF.

The rearrangement links TRBV4-3 to TRBJ1-4; D is unresolved. Between the trimmed V and J ends, which lost 0 bases and 4 bases, there was a span of 12 bases. This CDR3 is built from 16 residues. Germline CDR1 and CDR2: LGHNA and YSLEER. This chain's CDR3 is CASSQEVRHLNEKLFF. The CDR3 bases are TGCGCCAGCAGCCAAGAAGTTAGACACCTTAATGAAAAACTGTTTTTT.

A few counts support this clone. V and J are TRBV5-4 and TRBJ1-1; 8 nucleotides line up with TRBD1. The CDR3 consists of 14 residues. Germline CDR1 is SGHNT and CDR2 is YYREEE (reference sequence). Trimming took 0 bases from V and 6 from J; bases not matched to a gene: 4. CDR3 amino acids: CASSLGRGRAEAFF. Here the CDR3 DNA reads TGTGCCAGCAGCTTGGGCAGGGGGCGTGCTGAAGCTTTCTTT.

This chain uses TRBV15 with TRBJ1-1; weak D call: TRBD1 (5 bases). Germline V gene lookup returns CDR1 LNHNV and CDR2 YYDKDF (reference sequence). The CDR3 has 16 residues. Between the trimmed V and J ends, which lost 0 bases and 3 bases, there was a span of 14 bases. CDR3 amino acids: CATSRDRVGVDTEAFF. CDR3 nucleotide sequence: TGTGCCACCAGCAGAGATCGTGTAGGGGTGGACACTGAAGCTTTCTTT.

This clone has just one count. The gene calls are TRBV7-9 and TRBJ2-7; TRBD2 matches 9 bases. The germline V gene encodes CDR1 SEHNR and CDR2 FQNEAQ (reference sequence). The V segment lost 5 bases and the J segment 3 bases; nucleotides outside the gene matches: 2. The CDR3 is 13 residues long. DNA of the CDR3: TGTGCCAGCAGCCCTAGCGGGAACTACGAGCAGTACTTC. Amino acids: CASSPSGNYEQYF.

This clone came up once. The chain is built from TRBV27 and TRBJ2-7, with D perhaps matching TRBD1 (6 bases). Trimming removed 3 bases at V and 2 bases at J, with 17 bases between. CDR1 is MNHEY and CDR2 is SMNVEV in the germline V gene (reference sequence). The CDR3 is 16 amino acids. The CDR3, as DNA: TGTGCCAGCAGTTTGCGCCGGACAGAGGGGACCTACGAGCAGTACTTC. This translates into CASSLRRTEGTYEQYF.

J is TRBJ2-3 and V is TRBV4-1, with D maybe TRBD2 (6 bases). CDR1 and CDR2 from the germline V gene are MGHRA and YSYEKL. Trimming stripped 0 bases from V and 4 bases from J, with 14 bases between. This CDR3 comprises 16 residues. The CDR3 DNA follows: TGCGCCAGCAGCCAAGACCGGGGGAATGCCCCAGATACGCAGTATTTT. Translating gives CASSQDRGNAPDTQYF.

CDR3 sequence: CASSMIGGLGTDTQYF. The CDR3 coding sequence is TGTGCCAGTAGTATGATAGGAGGGCTCGGCACAGATACGCAGTATTTT. The genes are TRBV19 and TRBJ2-3, with TRBD2 as a possible D gene (6 bases). Trimming took 3 bases from V and 1 from J, leaving 14 bases between them. The CDR3 runs to 16 residues. The germline V gene has CDR1 LNHDA and CDR2 SQIVND (reference sequence). Drawing the rest from reference TRBV19 and TRBJ2-3, the complete variable domain is DGGITQSPKYLFRKEGQNVTLSCEQNLNHDAMYWYRQDPGQGLRLIYYSQIVNDFQKGDIAEGYSVSREKKESFPLTVTSAQKNPTAFYLCASSMIGGLGTDTQYFGPGTRLTVL.

The J gene is TRBJ2-7, the V gene TRBV5-4, with 7 nucleotides matching TRBD2. Losses at the gene ends were 4 bases for V and 0 bases for J; bases not matched to a gene: 7. The CDR3 sequence is 15 residues long. Germline V CDR1 and CDR2: SGHNT, YYREEE (reference sequence). CDR3 protein: CASSPGGLGSYEQYF. The CDR3 coding sequence is TGTGCCAGCAGCCCAGGCGGACTAGGCTCCTACGAGCAGTACTTC. Using reference TRBV5-4 and TRBJ2-7 for the parts outside the CDR3, the full variable domain is ETGVTQSPTHLIKTRGQQVTLRCSSQSGHNTVSWYQQALGQGPQFIFQYYREEENGRGNFPPRFSGLQFPNYSSELNVNALELDDSALYLCASSPGGLGSYEQYFGPGTRLTVT.

The rearrangement uses TRBV19 and TRBJ1-2; 9 bases match TRBD1. The germline gives CDR1 LNHDA, CDR2 SQIVND (reference sequence). The CDR3 has 16 residues. Unmatched junction bases numbered 8, after V lost 6 bases and J lost 0 bases. CDR3: CASRTSWDRANYGYTF. The CDR3, as DNA: TGTGCCAGTAGGACTTCGTGGGACAGGGCTAACTATGGCTACACCTTC.

The chain links TRBV27 to TRBJ2-1, with TRBD2 matching 10 bases. CDR1 is MNHEY and CDR2 is SMNVEV in the germline V gene (reference sequence). V trimming: 3 bases; J trimming: 7 bases; junction bases outside the gene matches: 6. The length of the CDR3 is 15 residues. CDR3 region: CASSFEREGLNEQFF. CDR3 DNA: TGTGCCAGCAGTTTCGAGCGGGAGGGCCTGAATGAGCAGTTCTTC.

The J gene is TRBJ2-1, the V gene TRBV27, with a tentative D call TRBD1 (5 bases). V shed 3 bases and J shed 7 bases, with 16 bases lying between them. Germline V gene lookup returns CDR1 MNHEY and CDR2 SMNVEV (reference sequence). The CDR3 has 15 amino acids. The CDR3 nucleotides are TGTGCCAGCAGTTTTAGGTGGGGCGCTGAGAATGAGCAGTTCTTC. This translates into CASSFRWGAENEQFF.

This chain connects TRBV11-1 to TRBJ2-1; maybe TRBD1 (6 bases). The CDR3 covers 12 residues. The germline gives CDR1 SGHAT, CDR2 FQDESV (reference sequence). Trimming left V 3 bases short and J 7 bases short, with 7 bases between. CDR3 sequence (DNA): TGTGCCAGCAGCTTGGACAGTAATGAGCAGTTCTTC. It codes for CASSLDSNEQFF.

The CDR3 nucleotides are TGTGCCAGCAGCCAACGGGGTGACGAGCAGTACTTC. Residues: CASSQRGDEQYF. The V and J genes are TRBV5-4 and TRBJ2-7, with a weak D call TRBD2 (5 bases). CDR1 is SGHNT and CDR2 is YYREEE in the germline V gene (reference sequence). Trimming stripped 4 bases from V and 5 bases from J, with 10 bases between. CDR3 size: 12 residues.

The V gene is TRBV7-6, the J gene TRBJ2-1, with 11 bases that match TRBD2. From germline, CDR1 is SGHVS and CDR2 FNYEAQ. This CDR3 comprises 16 residues. Germline trimming cut 5 bases from V and 2 bases from J; bases unmatched to any gene: 5. CDR3 in amino acids: CASSVSGRDTYNEQFF. The CDR3 DNA follows: TGTGCCAGCAGCGTTAGCGGGAGGGACACCTACAATGAGCAGTTCTTC. Filled out from reference TRBV7-6 and TRBJ2-1, the complete variable domain reads GAGVSQSPRYKVTKRGQDVALRCDPISGHVSLYWYRQALGQGPEFLTYFNYEAQQDKSGLPNDRFSAERPEGSISTLTIQRTEQRDSAMYRCASSVSGRDTYNEQFFGPGTRLTVL.

V is TRBV4-3 and J is TRBJ2-7; D is ambiguous. CDR3 length equals 14 residues. Germline V gene lookup returns CDR1 LGHNA and CDR2 YSLEER. Trimming took 0 bases from V and 7 from J, leaving 13 bases between them. The CDR3: CASSQDTAAPEQYF. For the CDR3, the DNA is TGCGCCAGCAGCCAAGATACAGCAGCCCCTGAGCAGTACTTC.